These 2 T cell receptor beta chains originate from one sample sequenced in a study of beta chain features in type 1 diabetes. TCRB transcripts that were expressed got sequenced, as all of the isolated RNA had been reverse transcribed. Clones were sequenced by immunoSEQ multiplex PCR, and TCRdb holds only the in-frame ones, with some missing. The profile shows about 180,000 clones, around an eighth of them singletons. Source material: central memory CD4+ T cells from blood. The receptor set was obtained from a woman aged 18-35 years in good health.

This clone was observed a few times. The gene calls are TRBV5-1 and TRBJ2-5; TRBD1 agrees at 7 bases. V lost 3 bases, J lost 4 bases, and 12 bases stayed unmatched. Per the germline V gene, CDR1 is SGHRS and CDR2 is YFSETQ. The CDR3 is 16 amino acids. This CDR3 is CASSSNGGQAGETQYF. CDR3 sequence (DNA): TGCGCCAGCAGCTCAAATGGAGGACAGGCGGGAGAGACCCAGTACTTC.

This clone was seen only a few times. The J gene is TRBJ2-5, the V gene TRBV9, with D hard to call. The V end lost 2 bases, the J end lost 5 bases, and 13 bases lay between the germline ends. The CDR3 is 14 amino acids. Germline assignment: CDR1 SGDLS and CDR2 YYNGEE. CDR3 residues: CASSVGSTQETQYF. The CDR3 DNA is TGTGCCAGCAGCGTCGGGTCTACCCAGGAGACCCAGTACTTC.